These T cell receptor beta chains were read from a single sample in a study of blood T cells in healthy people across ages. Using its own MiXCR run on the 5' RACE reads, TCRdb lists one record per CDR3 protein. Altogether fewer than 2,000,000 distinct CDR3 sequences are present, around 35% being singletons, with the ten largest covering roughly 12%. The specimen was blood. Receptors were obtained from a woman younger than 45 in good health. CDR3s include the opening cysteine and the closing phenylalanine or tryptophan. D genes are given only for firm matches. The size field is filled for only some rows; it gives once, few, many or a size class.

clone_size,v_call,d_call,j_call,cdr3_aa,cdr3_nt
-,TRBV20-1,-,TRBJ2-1,CSASPENEQFF,TGCAGTGCTAGCCCGGAAAATGAGCAGTTCTTC
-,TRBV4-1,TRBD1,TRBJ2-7,CASSQVGTGLSYEQYF,TGCGCCAGCAGCCAAGTTGGGACAGGGTTATCCTACGAGCAGTACTTC
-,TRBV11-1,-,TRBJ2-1,CASSFSAGWYNEQFF,TGTGCCAGCAGCTTCAGTGCGGGGTGGTACAATGAGCAGTTCTTC
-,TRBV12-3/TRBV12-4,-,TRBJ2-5,CASSLAAGQDTQYF,TGTGCCAGCAGTTTAGCGGCCGGCCAAGATACCCAGTACTTC
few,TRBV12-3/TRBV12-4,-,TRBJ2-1,CASSLRYIGNEQFF,TGTGCCAGCAGTTTGCGGTACATCGGCAATGAGCAGTTCTTC
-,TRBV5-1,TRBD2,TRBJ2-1,CASIPGTSGDQGGQFF,TGCGCCAGCATCCCCGGGACTAGCGGGGACCAGGGGGGGCAGTTCTTC
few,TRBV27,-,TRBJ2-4,CASSLQDGKNIQYF,TGTGCCAGCAGTTTACAGGACGGCAAAAACATTCAGTACTTC
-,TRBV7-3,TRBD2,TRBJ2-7,CASSLIVAGAYEQYF,TGTGCCAGCAGCTTAATTGTAGCGGGGGCCTACGAGCAGTACTTC
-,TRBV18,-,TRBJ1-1,CASSPLGGYTEAFF,TGTGCCAGCTCACCACTGGGGGGCTACACTGAAGCTTTCTTT
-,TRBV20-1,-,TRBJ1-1,CSASAGLGSEAFF,TGCAGTGCTAGCGCGGGGTTGGGGTCTGAAGCTTTCTTT
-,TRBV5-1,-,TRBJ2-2,CASSLTAFSTGELFF,TGCGCCAGCAGCTTGACAGCCTTTTCCACCGGGGAGCTGTTTTTT
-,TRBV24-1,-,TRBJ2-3,CATSDGAGLTDTQYF,TGTGCCACCAGTGATGGGGCAGGGCTAACAGATACGCAGTATTTT
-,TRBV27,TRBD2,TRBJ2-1,CASSFIGLAETNEQFF,TGTGCCAGCAGCTTCATTGGGCTAGCGGAGACCAATGAGCAGTTCTTC
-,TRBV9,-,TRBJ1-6,CASSVAFGTSAGPLHF,TGTGCCAGCAGCGTAGCCTTCGGGACCAGTGCTGGTCCCCTCCACTTT
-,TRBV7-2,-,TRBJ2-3,CASSFSAPSTDTQYF,TGTGCCAGCAGCTTTTCGGCCCCTAGCACAGATACGCAGTATTTT
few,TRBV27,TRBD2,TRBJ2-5,CASSLDGSGAETQYF,TGTGCCAGCAGTTTAGATGGTAGCGGGGCAGAGACCCAGTACTTC
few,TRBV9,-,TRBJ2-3,CASSVDVYTDTQYF,TGTGCCAGCAGCGTAGACGTGTACACAGATACGCAGTATTTT
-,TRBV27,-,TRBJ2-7,CASSPPGLPSEQYF,TGTGCCAGCAGTCCACCGGGACTTCCCTCCGAGCAGTACTTC
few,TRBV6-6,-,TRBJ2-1,CASSYSSHRNYNEQFF,TGTGCCAGCAGTTACTCGAGCCACCGCAACTACAATGAGCAGTTCTTC
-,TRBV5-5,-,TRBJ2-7,CASSLDIPDEQYF,TGTGCCAGCAGCTTGGACATCCCTGACGAGCAGTACTTC
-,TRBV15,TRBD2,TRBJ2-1,CATSSSGTSGSPNEQFF,TGTGCCACCAGCAGCTCCGGGACTAGCGGGAGCCCTAATGAGCAGTTCTTC
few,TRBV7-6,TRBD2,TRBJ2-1,CASSSPRASGDRHEQFF,TGTGCCAGCAGCTCCCCGAGGGCTAGCGGGGATCGGCATGAGCAGTTCTTC
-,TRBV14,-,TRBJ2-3,CASSLPQPTTDTQYF,TGTGCCAGCAGCCTCCCACAACCAACCACAGATACGCAGTATTTT
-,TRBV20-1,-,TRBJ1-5,CGVPQPYSNQPQHF,TGCGGTGTTCCTCAGCCATATAGCAATCAGCCCCAGCATTTT
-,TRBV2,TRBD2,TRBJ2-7,CASREASGSYNEQYF,TGTGCCAGCAGGGAAGCTAGCGGGAGCTACAATGAGCAGTACTTC
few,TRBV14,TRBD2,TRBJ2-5,CASSQGLAGTQYF,TGTGCCAGCAGCCAAGGGTTAGCGGGGACCCAGTACTTC
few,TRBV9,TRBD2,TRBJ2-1,CASSVLPSGNNEQFF,TGTGCCAGCAGCGTCCTTCCTAGCGGAAACAATGAGCAGTTCTTC
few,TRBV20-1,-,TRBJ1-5,CSARDLGNSHQPQHF,TGCAGTGCTAGAGATTTAGGCAACTCGCATCAGCCCCAGCATTTT
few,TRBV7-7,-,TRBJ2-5,CASSPLSARETQYF,TGTGCCAGCAGCCCCCTGAGTGCGCGGGAGACCCAGTACTTC
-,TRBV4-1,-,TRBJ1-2,CASSQDHGIYGYTF,TGCGCCAGCAGCCAAGATCACGGAATCTATGGCTACACCTTC
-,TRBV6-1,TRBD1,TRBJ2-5,CASRLGTGDQETQYF,TGTGCCAGCAGACTCGGGACAGGGGACCAAGAGACCCAGTACTTC
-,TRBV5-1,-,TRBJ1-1,CASSGRDGLNTEAFF,TGCGCCAGCAGCGGCCGGGACGGACTGAACACTGAAGCTTTCTTT
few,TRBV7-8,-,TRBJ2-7,CASSLGRVTHYEQYF,TGTGCCAGCAGCTTAGGCCGGGTCACCCACTACGAGCAGTACTTC
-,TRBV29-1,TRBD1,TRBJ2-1,CSAQRDRVSHEQFF,TGCAGCGCCCAACGGGACAGGGTTTCCCATGAGCAGTTCTTC
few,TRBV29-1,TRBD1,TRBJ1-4,CSVETGTGIGKLFF,TGCAGCGTTGAGACGGGGACAGGGATTGGAAAACTGTTTTTT
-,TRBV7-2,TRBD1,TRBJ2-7,CASSSGTGTEQYF,TGTGCCAGCAGCTCCGGGACAGGGACCGAGCAGTACTTC
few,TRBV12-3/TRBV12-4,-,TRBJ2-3,CASSQLDHTDTQYF,TGTGCCAGCAGCCAATTGGATCACACAGATACGCAGTATTTT
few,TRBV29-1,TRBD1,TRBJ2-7,CSGLRGQSDEQYF,TGCAGCGGGCTGAGGGGGCAGTCGGACGAGCAGTACTTC
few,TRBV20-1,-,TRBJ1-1,CSARDLGGYTEAFF,TGCAGTGCTAGAGATCTAGGAGGGTACACTGAAGCTTTCTTT
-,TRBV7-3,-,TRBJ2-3,CASSFGVLTDTQYF,TGTGCCAGCAGCTTCGGGGTCCTAACAGATACGCAGTATTTT
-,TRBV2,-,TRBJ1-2,CASSKLQPPYGYTF,TGTGCCAGCAGTAAATTACAGCCCCCCTATGGCTACACCTTC
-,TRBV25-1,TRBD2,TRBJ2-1,CASAMGGGMRNEQFF,TGTGCCAGCGCAATGGGGGGGGGGATGAGGAATGAGCAGTTCTTC
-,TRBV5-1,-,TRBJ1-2,CASWTSDYGYTF,TGCGCCAGTTGGACTTCGGACTATGGCTACACCTTC
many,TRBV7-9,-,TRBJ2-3,CASSGSTDTQYF,TGTGCCAGCAGCGGTAGCACAGATACGCAGTATTTT
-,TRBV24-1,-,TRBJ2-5,CATSVTYPGVWLETQYF,TGTGCCACCAGTGTTACCTACCCCGGGGTCTGGCTGGAGACCCAGTACTTC
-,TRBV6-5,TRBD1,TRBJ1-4,CASRAGTGIREKLFF,TGTGCCAGCAGGGCCGGGACAGGTATACGGGAAAAACTGTTTTTT
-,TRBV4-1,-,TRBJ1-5,CASSPLMDGQPQHF,TGCGCCAGCAGCCCTCTCATGGATGGTCAGCCCCAGCATTTT
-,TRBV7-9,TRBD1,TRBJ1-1,CASSLQGAASEAFF,TGTGCCAGCAGCTTACAGGGGGCGGCGAGTGAAGCTTTCTTT
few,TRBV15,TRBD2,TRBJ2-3,CATSRDLAGGVDTQYF,TGTGCCACCAGCAGAGATCTAGCGGGAGGGGTAGATACGCAGTATTTT
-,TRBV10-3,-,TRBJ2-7,CAITAGGTYEQYF,TGTGCCATCACCGCAGGAGGGACCTACGAGCAGTACTTC
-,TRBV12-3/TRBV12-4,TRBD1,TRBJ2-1,CASSLVRDRAHEQFF,TGTGCCAGCAGTTTAGTCAGGGACAGGGCCCATGAGCAGTTCTTC
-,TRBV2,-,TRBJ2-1,CASSESFVGQFF,TGTGCCAGCAGTGAATCATTCGTAGGACAGTTCTTC